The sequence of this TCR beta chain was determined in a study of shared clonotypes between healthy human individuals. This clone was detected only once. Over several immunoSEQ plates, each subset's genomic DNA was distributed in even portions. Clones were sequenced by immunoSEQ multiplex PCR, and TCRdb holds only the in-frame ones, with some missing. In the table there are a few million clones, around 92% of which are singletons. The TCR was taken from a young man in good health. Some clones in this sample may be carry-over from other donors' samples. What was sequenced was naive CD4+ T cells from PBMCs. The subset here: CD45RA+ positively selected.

CDR3 sequence (DNA): TGTGCCAGCAGCGTAGCTAGCGGGGCCTCCCGCACAGATACGCAGTATTTT. Translating it yields CASSVASGASRTDTQYF. This sequence joins TRBV9 and TRBJ2-3; the match to TRBD2 covers 9 bases. This CDR3 has 17 amino acids. J gave up 1 base and V 0 bases, and 6 bases lay outside the gene matches. The germline CDR1 and CDR2 sequences are SGDLS and YYNGEE.